The rows below give T cell receptor beta chains drawn from one sample of a study of cytomegalovirus exposure and HLA in healthy donors. Using immunoSEQ multiplex PCR, the repertoire was profiled, and TCRdb retains in-frame clones only, with some absent. The sample has about 170,000 clones, 77% seen once. The sequenced sample was PBMCs. These receptors originate from a woman between 25 and 40 years old in good health and CMV-seropositive. CDR3s include the opening cysteine and the closing phenylalanine or tryptophan. Fields, in order: V gene, clone size, J gene, D gene, CDR3 protein, CDR3 DNA. A D gene is named only where the DNA matches it firmly. Not every row has a clone size; where given, it reads once, few, many or a size class.

v_gene: TRBV7-8
abundance: .
j_gene: TRBJ1-4
d_gene: .
CDR3aa: CASSFSGTPGKSEKLFF
CDR3nt: TGTGCCAGCAGCTTCTCCGGGACACCCGGCAAAAGTGAAAAACTGTTTTTT

v_gene: TRBV29-1
abundance: few
j_gene: TRBJ2-7
d_gene: .
CDR3aa: CSVEDLYEQYF
CDR3nt: TGCAGCGTTGAAGATCTCTACGAGCAGTACTTC

v_gene: TRBV4-1
abundance: .
j_gene: TRBJ1-5
d_gene: .
CDR3aa: CASSQEGTGVGQPQHF
CDR3nt: TGCGCCAGCAGCCAAGAGGGGACGGGGGTTGGACAGCCCCAGCATTTT

v_gene: TRBV5-6
abundance: .
j_gene: TRBJ1-6
d_gene: TRBD1
CDR3aa: CASSLAGTGVSPLHF
CDR3nt: TGTGCCAGCAGCTTGGCCGGGACAGGCGTCTCACCCCTCCACTTT

v_gene: TRBV28
abundance: .
j_gene: TRBJ1-4
d_gene: .
CDR3aa: CASSLWGATNEKLFF
CDR3nt: TGTGCCAGCAGTTTATGGGGGGCCACTAATGAAAAACTGTTTTTT

v_gene: TRBV5-1
abundance: .
j_gene: TRBJ1-1
d_gene: .
CDR3aa: CASSWAGTLEAFF
CDR3nt: TGCGCCAGCAGCTGGGCCGGGACACTTGAAGCTTTCTTT

v_gene: TRBV5-1
abundance: .
j_gene: TRBJ1-1
d_gene: .
CDR3aa: CASSLDPTGWAFF
CDR3nt: TGCGCCAGCAGCTTGGATCCTACAGGGTGGGCTTTCTTT

v_gene: TRBV2
abundance: .
j_gene: TRBJ2-3
d_gene: TRBD1
CDR3aa: CASRAGTGDTDTQYF
CDR3nt: TGTGCCAGCAGGGCCGGGACAGGGGACACAGATACGCAGTATTTT

v_gene: TRBV5-1
abundance: .
j_gene: TRBJ2-7
d_gene: .
CDR3aa: CASSLAPGEYEQYF
CDR3nt: TGCGCCAGCAGCTTGGCACCAGGGGAATACGAGCAGTACTTC

v_gene: TRBV7-2
abundance: .
j_gene: TRBJ2-1
d_gene: .
CDR3aa: CASTPGSGSYNEQFF
CDR3nt: TGTGCCAGCACCCCCGGGTCAGGGTCCTACAATGAGCAGTTCTTC

v_gene: TRBV5-1
abundance: .
j_gene: TRBJ2-3
d_gene: TRBD2
CDR3aa: CASSLAVLAGSTDTQYF
CDR3nt: TGCGCCAGCAGCTTGGCCGTACTAGCGGGTAGCACAGATACGCAGTATTTT

v_gene: TRBV5-1
abundance: .
j_gene: TRBJ1-4
d_gene: TRBD1
CDR3aa: CASSGGTGGRDGNEKLFF
CDR3nt: TGCGCCAGCAGCGGGGGGACAGGGGGCCGGGATGGTAATGAAAAACTGTTTTTT

v_gene: TRBV7-7
abundance: .
j_gene: TRBJ2-5
d_gene: TRBD1
CDR3aa: CASSPDRGRETQYF
CDR3nt: TGTGCCAGCAGTCCCGACAGGGGGCGGGAGACCCAGTACTTC

v_gene: TRBV28
abundance: .
j_gene: TRBJ2-4
d_gene: TRBD1
CDR3aa: CASSLPGQQNQNIQYF
CDR3nt: TGTGCCAGCAGTCTGCCGGGACAGCAAAACCAAAACATTCAGTACTTC

v_gene: TRBV10-3
abundance: once
j_gene: TRBJ1-1
d_gene: .
CDR3aa: CAISESRVMNTEAFF
CDR3nt: TGTGCCATCAGTGAGTCGAGGGTCATGAACACTGAAGCTTTCTTT

v_gene: TRBV28
abundance: few
j_gene: TRBJ2-1
d_gene: TRBD2
CDR3aa: CASMVSGGESSYNEQFF
CDR3nt: TGTGCCAGCATGGTTTCGGGGGGGGAGAGCTCCTACAATGAGCAGTTCTTC

v_gene: TRBV6-5
abundance: .
j_gene: TRBJ1-3
d_gene: .
CDR3aa: CASSYGASLSGNTIYF
CDR3nt: TGTGCCAGCAGTTACGGGGCCAGTCTCTCTGGAAACACCATATATTTT

v_gene: TRBV5-4
abundance: few
j_gene: TRBJ1-1
d_gene: .
CDR3aa: CASSFPGQMNTEAFF
CDR3nt: TGTGCCAGCAGCTTCCCGGGACAAATGAACACTGAAGCTTTCTTT

v_gene: TRBV9
abundance: .
j_gene: TRBJ2-2
d_gene: .
CDR3aa: CASRGRGTGELFF
CDR3nt: TGTGCCAGCAGGGGGCGCGGCACCGGGGAGCTGTTTTTT

v_gene: TRBV6-5
abundance: .
j_gene: TRBJ1-2
d_gene: .
CDR3aa: CASSYGRHRANYGYTF
CDR3nt: TGTGCCAGCAGTTATGGCAGGCACCGAGCTAACTATGGCTACACCTTC

v_gene: TRBV28
abundance: .
j_gene: TRBJ2-2
d_gene: TRBD2
CDR3aa: CASTLTSGRRELFF
CDR3nt: TGTGCCAGCACCCTGACTAGCGGGAGGCGGGAGCTGTTTTTT

v_gene: TRBV14
abundance: .
j_gene: TRBJ1-5
d_gene: .
CDR3aa: CASSLGGEPQHF
CDR3nt: TGTGCCAGCAGCCTAGGAGGGGAGCCCCAGCATTTT

v_gene: TRBV25-1
abundance: .
j_gene: TRBJ1-1
d_gene: .
CDR3aa: CASSEGRADTEAFF
CDR3nt: TGTGCCAGCAGTGAGGGGAGGGCTGACACTGAAGCTTTCTTT

v_gene: TRBV19
abundance: .
j_gene: TRBJ2-3
d_gene: .
CDR3aa: CASSIEAPSSPTDTQYF
CDR3nt: TGTGCCAGTAGTATAGAGGCCCCATCTTCCCCCACAGATACGCAGTATTTT

v_gene: TRBV11-2
abundance: .
j_gene: TRBJ2-7
d_gene: TRBD1
CDR3aa: CASSLGSTGGIYEQYF
CDR3nt: TGTGCCAGCAGCTTAGGATCCACAGGGGGGATCTACGAGCAGTACTTC

v_gene: TRBV6-6
abundance: .
j_gene: TRBJ2-2
d_gene: .
CDR3aa: CASSYHTYTGELFF
CDR3nt: TGTGCCAGCAGTTACCACACATACACCGGGGAGCTGTTTTTT

v_gene: TRBV27
abundance: .
j_gene: TRBJ2-1
d_gene: TRBD2
CDR3aa: CASSLGVAGSYNEQFF
CDR3nt: TGTGCCAGCAGTCTCGGGGTAGCGGGTTCCTACAATGAGCAGTTCTTC

v_gene: TRBV6-1
abundance: .
j_gene: TRBJ2-7
d_gene: .
CDR3aa: CATELKISSYEQYF
CDR3nt: TGTGCCACTGAGTTAAAAATTAGCTCCTACGAGCAGTACTTC

v_gene: TRBV4-2
abundance: .
j_gene: TRBJ2-7
d_gene: TRBD1
CDR3aa: CASSPTGSSYEQYF
CDR3nt: TGTGCCAGCAGCCCGACAGGGTCTTCCTACGAGCAGTACTTC

v_gene: TRBV6-5
abundance: .
j_gene: TRBJ1-2
d_gene: .
CDR3aa: CASSPPGVDGYTF
CDR3nt: TGTGCCAGCAGCCCACCAGGGGTGGATGGCTACACCTTC

v_gene: TRBV4-1
abundance: .
j_gene: TRBJ2-7
d_gene: TRBD1
CDR3aa: CASSQQRQGAYEQYF
CDR3nt: TGCGCCAGCAGCCAGCAACGACAGGGGGCCTACGAGCAGTACTTC

v_gene: TRBV4-1
abundance: .
j_gene: TRBJ2-6
d_gene: TRBD2
CDR3aa: CASSQPTSGRPGANVLTF
CDR3nt: TGCGCCAGCAGCCAACCGACTAGCGGGAGACCTGGGGCCAACGTCCTGACTTTC

v_gene: TRBV4-1
abundance: .
j_gene: TRBJ1-2
d_gene: TRBD1
CDR3aa: CASTNRIFRGDYGYTF
CDR3nt: TGCGCCAGCACCAACCGAATCTTCAGGGGGGACTATGGCTACACCTTC

v_gene: TRBV14
abundance: .
j_gene: TRBJ1-2
d_gene: .
CDR3aa: CASSQDSSGFGDGYTF
CDR3nt: TGTGCCAGCAGCCAAGATAGTTCAGGGTTTGGGGATGGCTACACCTTC

v_gene: TRBV30
abundance: .
j_gene: TRBJ1-2
d_gene: .
CDR3aa: CACLPVRNYGYTF
CDR3nt: TGTGCCTGTTTACCTGTCCGGAACTATGGCTACACCTTC

v_gene: TRBV6-6
abundance: few
j_gene: TRBJ1-4
d_gene: .
CDR3aa: CASRWGPEKLFF
CDR3nt: TGTGCCAGCAGATGGGGCCCTGAAAAACTGTTTTTT

v_gene: TRBV5-1
abundance: .
j_gene: TRBJ2-7
d_gene: TRBD2
CDR3aa: CASSLDGGRDYEQYF
CDR3nt: TGCGCCAGCAGCTTGGATGGCGGGAGGGATTACGAGCAGTACTTC

v_gene: TRBV12-5
abundance: .
j_gene: TRBJ2-1
d_gene: .
CDR3aa: CASGLDSPEQFF
CDR3nt: TGTGCTAGTGGCCTGGACTCCCCTGAGCAGTTCTTC

v_gene: TRBV5-1
abundance: few
j_gene: TRBJ2-1
d_gene: TRBD2
CDR3aa: CASSLDGSGRYSYEQFF
CDR3nt: TGCGCCAGCAGCTTGGACGGGAGCGGGAGGTACAGCTATGAGCAGTTCTTC

v_gene: TRBV18
abundance: .
j_gene: TRBJ1-2
d_gene: .
CDR3aa: CASSPVAQINYGYTF
CDR3nt: TGTGCCAGCTCACCAGTAGCCCAAATAAACTATGGCTACACCTTC

v_gene: TRBV27
abundance: .
j_gene: TRBJ2-1
d_gene: TRBD1
CDR3aa: CASSLSRAGQDFRQKQFF
CDR3nt: TGTGCCAGCAGTTTATCTCGCGCCGGACAGGATTTTCGCCAGAAGCAGTTCTTC

v_gene: TRBV15
abundance: .
j_gene: TRBJ1-1
d_gene: .
CDR3aa: CATTWTENTEAFF
CDR3nt: TGTGCCACCACTTGGACAGAAAACACTGAAGCTTTCTTT

v_gene: TRBV2
abundance: .
j_gene: TRBJ2-2
d_gene: .
CDR3aa: CASSVLANTGELFF
CDR3nt: TGTGCCAGCAGTGTACTAGCGAACACCGGGGAGCTGTTTTTT

v_gene: TRBV28
abundance: .
j_gene: TRBJ2-4
d_gene: TRBD2
CDR3aa: CASSGFGERTGGPRNIQYF
CDR3nt: TGTGCCAGCAGTGGATTCGGGGAAAGGACGGGAGGGCCCCGAAACATTCAGTACTTC